A selection of T cell receptor beta chains follows, all from one sample in a study of OX40 agonist ivuxolimab in advanced cancers. Produced via immunoSEQ multiplex PCR; TCRdb's table is partial and in-frame only. The profile shows 90,000 to 100,000 clones, about nine tenths of them singletons. The sequencing used CD4+ or CD8+ T cells sorted from blood, collected in a trial of the OX40 agonist ivuxolimab. The source of these receptors is an adult with an advanced solid tumor such as melanoma, head and neck, liver or kidney cancer. The CDR3 runs from the conserved cysteine through the conserved F or W. The D gene is left open where the match is weak. Expanded clones are given a class, and other clones once, few, many or no size at all.

d_call: TRBD2
j_call: TRBJ2-1
v_call: TRBV19
clone_size: NA
cdr3_aa: CASSIGGPSGSYNEQFF
cdr3_nt: TGTGCCAGTAGTATAGGAGGCCCCAGCGGGAGCTACAATGAGCAGTTCTTC

d_call: NA
j_call: TRBJ2-2
v_call: TRBV11-1
clone_size: NA
cdr3_aa: CASSFRDPTRGELFF
cdr3_nt: TGTGCCAGCAGCTTCCGGGACCCAACGCGCGGGGAGCTGTTTTTT

d_call: TRBD1
j_call: TRBJ1-1
v_call: TRBV19
clone_size: NA
cdr3_aa: CASSSGTANTEAFF
cdr3_nt: TGTGCCAGTAGTAGCGGGACAGCCAACACTGAAGCTTTCTTT

d_call: TRBD1
j_call: TRBJ1-1
v_call: TRBV5-1
clone_size: NA
cdr3_aa: CASSLQGGETEAFF
cdr3_nt: TGCGCCAGCAGCTTGCAGGGGGGTGAAACTGAAGCTTTCTTT

d_call: NA
j_call: TRBJ1-4
v_call: TRBV6-6
clone_size: once
cdr3_aa: CACKATGADEKLFF
cdr3_nt: TGTGCCTGCAAGGCCACCGGGGCCGATGAAAAACTGTTTTTT

d_call: NA
j_call: TRBJ2-2
v_call: TRBV5-4
clone_size: NA
cdr3_aa: CASSSGGYVGELFF
cdr3_nt: TGTGCCAGCAGCTCGGGGGGCTACGTCGGGGAGCTGTTTTTT

d_call: NA
j_call: TRBJ1-2
v_call: TRBV4-3
clone_size: NA
cdr3_aa: CASSQDSDQNYGYTF
cdr3_nt: TGCGCCAGCAGCCAAGATTCGGACCAGAACTATGGCTACACCTTC

d_call: NA
j_call: TRBJ1-2
v_call: TRBV11-2
clone_size: NA
cdr3_aa: CASSEQDYNYGYTF
cdr3_nt: TGTGCCAGCAGCGAGCAAGATTATAACTATGGCTACACCTTC

d_call: NA
j_call: TRBJ1-1
v_call: TRBV27
clone_size: NA
cdr3_aa: CASRTTRRNTEAFF
cdr3_nt: TGTGCCAGCAGAACTACTCGACGGAACACTGAAGCTTTCTTT

d_call: NA
j_call: TRBJ1-2
v_call: TRBV5-6
clone_size: NA
cdr3_aa: CASSLVADIYGYTF
cdr3_nt: TGTGCCAGCAGCTTGGTGGCGGACATCTATGGCTACACCTTC

d_call: TRBD1
j_call: TRBJ1-1
v_call: TRBV19
clone_size: NA
cdr3_aa: CASRPGGRTEAFF
cdr3_nt: TGTGCCAGTAGGCCAGGGGGTAGGACTGAAGCTTTCTTT

d_call: TRBD2
j_call: TRBJ2-1
v_call: TRBV2
clone_size: NA
cdr3_aa: CASRGLAVYNEQFF
cdr3_nt: TGTGCCAGCAGGGGACTAGCGGTTTACAATGAGCAGTTCTTC

d_call: TRBD2
j_call: TRBJ2-1
v_call: TRBV5-1
clone_size: NA
cdr3_aa: CASSLTSGSTTQGDEQFF
cdr3_nt: TGCGCCAGCAGCTTGACTAGCGGGAGTACTACCCAAGGCGATGAGCAGTTCTTC